Shown below are 5 T cell receptor beta chains from a single sample sequenced in a study of tumor-infiltrating lymphocytes in primary liver carcinoma. Total RNA (around 500 ng) served as template for TCR beta cDNA synthesis primed by a constant-region primer. Three nested multiplex PCR rounds, a slightly modified ARM-PCR, produced the libraries for TCR beta. Running about 11 cycles apiece, the first two PCR rounds relied on TRBV1-TRBV30 forward primers together with a C-beta reverse primer. A single record per CDR3 protein comes from TCRdb applying MiXCR to the multiplex PCR reads. The sample consists of roughly 80,000 distinct CDR3 sequences, about 75% of them appearing once. From roughly 21-30 mg of unsorted bulk tissue, DNA and RNA were co-extracted together. Material: tumor-adjacent normal liver tissue. Source of these receptors: a man between 40 and 49 years old with primary liver carcinoma and hepatitis B virus infection.

Details on this clonotype: A read error is likely here: a far larger clone is one base away. This chain links TRBV5-1 with TRBJ2-5, with 7 bases that match TRBD1. Looked up from germline, CDR1 is SGHRS and CDR2 is YFSETQ. The CDR3 is 13 amino acids. The CDR3: CASSPDREETQNF. The CDR3 DNA sequence: TGCGCCAGCAGCCCCGACAGGGAAGAGACCCAGAACTTC.

J is TRBJ1-1 and V is TRBV29-1; possibly TRBD1 for D (5 bases). The germline V gene has CDR1 SQVTM and CDR2 ANQGSEA. V lost 3 bases to trimming and J lost 5 bases, with 16 bases between them. This CDR3 contains 14 residues. The CDR3 DNA reads as TGCAGCGTTGATACGGCAGGGAGTTATACTGAAGCTTTCTTT. This translates into CSVDTAGSYTEAFF.

There are many counts of this clonotype. The gene calls are TRBV30 and TRBJ1-4, with D perhaps matching TRBD1 (5 bases). The V end was cut by 2 bases, the J end by 0 bases, with 19 bases between. The CDR3 runs 18 residues. Per germline, CDR1 GTSNPN and CDR2 SVGIG (reference sequence). The CDR3 loop is CAWSRGVFTGATNEKLFF. CDR3 sequence (DNA): TGTGCCTGGAGTCGGGGGGTATTCACGGGCGCAACTAATGAAAAACTGTTTTTT. Variable domain in full (rest from reference TRBV30 and TRBJ1-4): SQTIHQWPATLVQPVGSPLSLECTVEGTSNPNLYWYRQAAGRGLQLLFYSVGIGQISSEVPQNLSASRPQDRQFILSSKKLLLSDSGFYLCAWSRGVFTGATNEKLFFGSGTQLSVL.

As for this clonotype: At one boundary the junction diverges from the germline segment, which might be a read error. The chain employs TRBV11-2 and TRBJ2-1, with TRBD2 as a possible D gene (6 bases). The CDR3 length is 16 residues. Germline V gene lookup returns CDR1 SGHAT and CDR2 FQNNGV. The CDR3 DNA reads TGTGCCGGCAGCGTGTGTGTGGGAGGATACTACAATGAGCAGCTCTTC. Translating it yields CAGSVCVGGYYNEQLF.

As for this clonotype: Since no conserved phenylalanine or tryptophan closes the CDR3, a read error is the likely cause. J is TRBJ2-3 and V is TRBV12-3 or TRBV12-4, with a possible D match to TRBD2 (5 bases). This CDR3 has 13 amino acids. The germline V and J ends were trimmed by 5 bases and 1 base, with 7 bases remaining between them. The CDR3 DNA follows: TGTGCCAGCAGTATTAGCGGCACAGATACGCAGTATTAT. Translating it yields CASSISGTDTQYY.